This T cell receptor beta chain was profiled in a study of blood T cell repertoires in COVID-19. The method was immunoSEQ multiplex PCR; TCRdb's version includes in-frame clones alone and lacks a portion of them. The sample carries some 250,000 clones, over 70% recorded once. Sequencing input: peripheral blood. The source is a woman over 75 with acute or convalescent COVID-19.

The CDR3 here is CASSLQGNNSPLHF. The CDR3 DNA follows: TGTGCCAGCAGCTTGCAGGGGAATAATTCACCCCTCCACTTT. The chain couples TRBV5-6 to TRBJ1-6, with D perhaps TRBD1 (6 bases). The CDR3 has 14 amino acids. V was clipped by 1 base and J by 5 bases, with 7 bases between them. Germline CDR1 reads SGHDT; CDR2 reads YYEEEE.